This TCR beta chain was documented in a study of cytomegalovirus exposure and HLA in healthy donors. The study, taken as a whole, reports: In the approximately 120 validation repertoires, a later analysis found that first-cohort TCR clusters tended to co-occur.

Data came from immunoSEQ multiplex PCR; TCRdb stores just in-frame clones and leaves some out. The sample has 150,000 to 180,000 clones, approximately 86% seen once. Concerning this clone itself: The antigen remains undetermined.

The clonotype comes from a man aged 18 to 35 in good health and CMV-seropositive. Sequencing used PBMCs.

In DNA form, the CDR3 reads TGTGCCAGCACCCTGGGCAGGGGGCTAAGGAGCGACGAGCAGTACTTC. Protein sequence: CASTLGRGLRSDEQYF. V is TRBV5-6 and J is TRBJ2-7, with 8 nucleotides matching TRBD1. CDR1 and CDR2 from the germline V gene are SGHDT and YYEEEE. CDR3 length equals 16 residues. The J segment lost 5 bases and the V segment lost 6 bases, leaving 16 bases of the junction unmatched. Looking up the rest from reference TRBV5-6 and TRBJ2-7 gives the full variable domain: DAGVTQSPTHLIKTRGQQVTLRCSPKSGHDTVSWYQQALGQGPQFIFQYYEEEERQRGNFPDRFSGHQFPNYSSELNVNALLLGDSALYLCASTLGRGLRSDEQYFGPGTRLTVT.